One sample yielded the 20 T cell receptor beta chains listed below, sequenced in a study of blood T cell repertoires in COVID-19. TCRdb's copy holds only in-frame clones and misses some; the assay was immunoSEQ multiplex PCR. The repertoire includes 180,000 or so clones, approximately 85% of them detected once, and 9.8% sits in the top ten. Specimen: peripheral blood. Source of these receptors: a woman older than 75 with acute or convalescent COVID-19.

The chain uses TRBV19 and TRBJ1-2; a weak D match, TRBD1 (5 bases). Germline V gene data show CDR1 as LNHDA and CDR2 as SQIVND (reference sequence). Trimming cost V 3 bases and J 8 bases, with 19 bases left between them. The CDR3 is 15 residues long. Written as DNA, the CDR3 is TGTGCCAGTAGTATGGGGGGTACAGGATCGAGGGGCTACACCTTC. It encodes CASSMGGTGSRGYTF.

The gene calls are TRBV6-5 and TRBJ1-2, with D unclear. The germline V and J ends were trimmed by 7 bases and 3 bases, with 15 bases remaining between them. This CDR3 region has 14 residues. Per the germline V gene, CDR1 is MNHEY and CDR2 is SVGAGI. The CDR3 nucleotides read TGTGCCAGCACGAGTAGAGTAATGGACTATGGCTACACCTTC. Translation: CASTSRVMDYGYTF.

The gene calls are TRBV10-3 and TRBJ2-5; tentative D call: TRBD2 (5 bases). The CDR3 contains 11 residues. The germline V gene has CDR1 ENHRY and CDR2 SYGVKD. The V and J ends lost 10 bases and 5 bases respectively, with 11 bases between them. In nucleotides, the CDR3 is TGTGCCACCGGAGGTTGGGAGACCCAGTACTTC. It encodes CATGGWETQYF.

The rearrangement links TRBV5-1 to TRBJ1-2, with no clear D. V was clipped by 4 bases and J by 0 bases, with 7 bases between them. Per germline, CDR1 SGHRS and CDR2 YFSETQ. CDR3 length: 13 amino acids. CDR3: CASSPGANYGYTF. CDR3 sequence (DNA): TGCGCCAGCAGCCCTGGAGCTAACTATGGCTACACCTTC.

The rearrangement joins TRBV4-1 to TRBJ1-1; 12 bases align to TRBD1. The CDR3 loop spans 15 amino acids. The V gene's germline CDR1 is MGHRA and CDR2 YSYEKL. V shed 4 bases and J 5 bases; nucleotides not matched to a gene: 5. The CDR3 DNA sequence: TGCGCCAGCAGCCCCCGGGACAGGGGGCAGACTGAAGCTTTCTTT. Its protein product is CASSPRDRGQTEAFF.

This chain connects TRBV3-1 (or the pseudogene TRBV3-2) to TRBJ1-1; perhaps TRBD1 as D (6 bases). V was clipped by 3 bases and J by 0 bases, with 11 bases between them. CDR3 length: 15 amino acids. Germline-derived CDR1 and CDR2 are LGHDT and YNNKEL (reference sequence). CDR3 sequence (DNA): TGTGCCAGCAGCCAGGACAGTCTCATGAACACTGAAGCTTTCTTT. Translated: CASSQDSLMNTEAFF.

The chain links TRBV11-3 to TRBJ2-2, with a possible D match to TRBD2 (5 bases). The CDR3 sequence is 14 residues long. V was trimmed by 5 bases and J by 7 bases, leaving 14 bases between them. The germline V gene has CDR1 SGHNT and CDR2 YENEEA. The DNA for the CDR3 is TGTGCCAGCAGCCACGGGGTGTTGGGCGGGGAGCTGTTTTTT. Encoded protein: CASSHGVLGGELFF.

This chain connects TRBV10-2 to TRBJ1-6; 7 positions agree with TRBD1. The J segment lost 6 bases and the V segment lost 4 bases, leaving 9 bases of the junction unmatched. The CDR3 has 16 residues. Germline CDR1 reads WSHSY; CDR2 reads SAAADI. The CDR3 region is CASSGALNRGNSPLHF. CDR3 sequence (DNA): TGCGCCAGCAGTGGCGCCCTTAACAGGGGTAATTCACCCCTCCACTTT.

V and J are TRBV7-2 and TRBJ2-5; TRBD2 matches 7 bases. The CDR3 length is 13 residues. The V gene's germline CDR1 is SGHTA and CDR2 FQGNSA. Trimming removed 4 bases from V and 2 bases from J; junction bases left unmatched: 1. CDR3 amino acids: CASSSLAQETQYF. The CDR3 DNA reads TGTGCCAGCAGCTCACTAGCGCAAGAGACCCAGTACTTC.

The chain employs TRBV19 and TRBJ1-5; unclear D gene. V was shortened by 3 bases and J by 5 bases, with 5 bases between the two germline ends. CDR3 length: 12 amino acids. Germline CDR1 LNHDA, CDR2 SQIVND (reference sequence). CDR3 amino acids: CASSIQYQPQHF. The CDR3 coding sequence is TGTGCCAGTAGTATCCAGTATCAGCCCCAGCATTTT.

CDR3: CASSPSLASPRGTQYF. CDR3 coding DNA: TGTGCCAGCAGCCCCAGCCTGGCTAGCCCACGGGGTACGCAGTATTTT. The chain couples TRBV9 to TRBJ2-3, with D perhaps matching TRBD2 (5 bases). The CDR3 extends over 16 amino acids. Germline V CDR1 and CDR2: SGDLS, YYNGEE. Trimming stripped 4 bases from V and 8 bases from J, with 23 bases between. The full variable domain, completed using reference TRBV9 and TRBJ2-3, is DSGVTQTPKHLITATGQRVTLRCSPRSGDLSVYWYQQSLDQGLQFLIQYYNGEERAKGNILERFSAQQFPDLHSELNLSSLELGDSALYFCASSPSLASPRGTQYFGPGTRLTVL.

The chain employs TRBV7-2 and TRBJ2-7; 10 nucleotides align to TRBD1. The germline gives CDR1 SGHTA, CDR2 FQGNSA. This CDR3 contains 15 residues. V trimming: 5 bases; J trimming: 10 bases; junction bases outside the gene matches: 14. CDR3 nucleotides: TGTGCCAGCAGCAAGACCGGGACAGGGGACTTGGAACAGTACTTC. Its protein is CASSKTGTGDLEQYF.

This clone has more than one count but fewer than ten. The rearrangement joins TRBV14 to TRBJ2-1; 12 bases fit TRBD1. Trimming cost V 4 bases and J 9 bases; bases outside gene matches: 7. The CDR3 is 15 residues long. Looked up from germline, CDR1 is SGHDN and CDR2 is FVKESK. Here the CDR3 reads CASSRGQGAISEQFF. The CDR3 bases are TGTGCCAGCAGCCGGGGACAGGGGGCAATCAGTGAGCAGTTCTTC.

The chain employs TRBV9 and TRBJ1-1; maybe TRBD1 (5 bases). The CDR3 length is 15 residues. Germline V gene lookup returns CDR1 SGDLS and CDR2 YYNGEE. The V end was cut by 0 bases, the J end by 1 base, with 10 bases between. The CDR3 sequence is CASSVVGARNTEAFF. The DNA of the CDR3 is TGTGCCAGCAGCGTAGTAGGGGCCCGGAACACTGAAGCTTTCTTT.

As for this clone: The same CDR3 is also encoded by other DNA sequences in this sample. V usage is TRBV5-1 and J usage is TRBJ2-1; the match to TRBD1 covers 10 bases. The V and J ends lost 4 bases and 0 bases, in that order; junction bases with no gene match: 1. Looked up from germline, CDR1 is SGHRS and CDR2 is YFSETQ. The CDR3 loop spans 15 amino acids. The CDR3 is CASSRDRGSYNEQFF. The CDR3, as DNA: TGCGCCAGCAGCCGGGACAGGGGCTCCTACAATGAGCAGTTCTTC.

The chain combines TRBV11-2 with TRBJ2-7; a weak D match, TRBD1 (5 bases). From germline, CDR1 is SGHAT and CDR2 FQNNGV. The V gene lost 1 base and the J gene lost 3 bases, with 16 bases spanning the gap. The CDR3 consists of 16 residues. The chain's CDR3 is CASSLGLGSQGYEQYF. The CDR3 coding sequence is TGTGCCAGCAGCTTAGGTTTGGGGTCGCAGGGCTACGAGCAGTACTTC.

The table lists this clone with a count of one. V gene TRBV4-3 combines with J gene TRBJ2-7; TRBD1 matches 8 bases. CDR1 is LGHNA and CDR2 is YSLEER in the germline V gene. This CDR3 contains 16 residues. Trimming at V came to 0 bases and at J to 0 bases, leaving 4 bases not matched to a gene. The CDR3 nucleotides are TGCGCCAGCAGCCAAGATTGGACAGGGAGCTCCTACGAGCAGTACTTC. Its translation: CASSQDWTGSSYEQYF.

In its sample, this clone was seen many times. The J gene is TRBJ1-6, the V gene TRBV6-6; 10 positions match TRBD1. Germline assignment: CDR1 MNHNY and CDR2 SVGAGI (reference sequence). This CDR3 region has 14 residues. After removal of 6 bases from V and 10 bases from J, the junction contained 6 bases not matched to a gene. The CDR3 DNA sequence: TGTGCCAGCAGCCAAGACAGGGGGCGATCACCCCTCCACTTT. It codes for CASSQDRGRSPLHF.

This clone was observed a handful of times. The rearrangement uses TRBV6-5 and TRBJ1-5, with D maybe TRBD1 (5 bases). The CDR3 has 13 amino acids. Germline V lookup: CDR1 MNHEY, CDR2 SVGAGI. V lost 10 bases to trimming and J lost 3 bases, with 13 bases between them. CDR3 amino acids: CATGGGYNQPQHF. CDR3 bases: TGTGCCACGGGGGGGGGATACAATCAGCCCCAGCATTTT.

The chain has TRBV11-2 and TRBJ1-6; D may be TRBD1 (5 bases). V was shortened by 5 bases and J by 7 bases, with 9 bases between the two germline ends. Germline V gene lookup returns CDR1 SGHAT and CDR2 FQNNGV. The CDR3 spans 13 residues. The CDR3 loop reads CASSQTENSPLHF. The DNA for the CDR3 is TGTGCCAGCAGCCAGACAGAAAATTCACCCCTCCACTTT.